Listed below are T cell receptor beta chains from one sample, sequenced in a study of chemoradiotherapy in HPV16-positive cancers. Measured with immunoSEQ multiplex PCR; TCRdb has only the in-frame clones, and not every one. The sample has about 14,000 clones, roughly 70% seen once. Sampling was conducted from a patient who underwent chemoradiotherapy. These receptors were collected from a human donor with HPV-associated anogenital cancer. Both conserved end residues are trimmed from each CDR3. Fields, in order: CDR3 protein, V gene.

ASSRQGENTEAF,TRBV5-1
ASSFAGGEAPQH,TRBV11-2
SARLDSGMGYT,TRBV29-1
ATSRERRTEAF,TRBV15
ASSNRDFGIYTIY,TRBV28
ASSSILSHGYT,TRBV5-8
ASSLGLADEQF,TRBV5-4
ASIKGAGEKLF,TRBV2
ASSYEGGNMYNEQF,TRBV6-6
ASSIVHPGSYNEQF,TRBV19
ASSVTGLGTEAF,TRBV5-1
AISVSLAATGELF,TRBV10-3
ASSLAPWQGGSYEQY,TRBV5-1
ASSLAGGNTYEQY,TRBV5-4
ASTQGVTGNYGYT,TRBV9
ASTGRGTDTQY,TRBV6-1
ASSYLSPGAGYGYT,TRBV7-2
ASSFQTGVSNQPQH,TRBV19
AAAQGSSYEQY,TRBV11-2
ASSFQSVTGELF,TRBV5-6
AISEDMAYGYT,TRBV10-3
ASSQDGQQGSPLH,TRBV4-1
ASSLAGNTEAF,TRBV27
ASSRLQEANSPLH,TRBV27
ASSIDRAGANVLT,TRBV19
ASSLNRTSGGAPSYEQY,TRBV7-7
ASSEWGAGANVLT,TRBV6-1
ASTGNSYEQY,TRBV6-5
ARDRDSSYEQY,TRBV28
ASSIRDGGRRETQY,TRBV19
ASSPLNKMNTEAF,TRBV18
ASSFEDPGQLQF,TRBV7-9
ASIPLPGQQNEQF,TRBV6-1
ASSGGRRPDNSPLH,TRBV6-1
ASSAPETANSPLH,TRBV9
ASSIGQGGTGELF,TRBV5-4
ASSPTGSETQY,TRBV5-4
ASSHYTGAYEQY,TRBV4-1
ASSPQTEAEAF,TRBV7-2
ASSAAGGGGGYT,TRBV5-1
ASSQDAGGSGANVLT,TRBV4-1
ASSLVVGGNQPQH,TRBV7-8
AWSATTLGNTIY,TRBV30